This TCR beta chain stems from a study of cytomegalovirus exposure and HLA in healthy donors (dated by TCRdb to about 2017). With regard to the full study: An earlier analysis of approximately 640 of the donors reported about 290 Gb of sequence data and 117 million unique TCR beta sequences from roughly 200 million T cells. Roughly 300 gigabases of sequencing data and around 87 million unique TCR sequences were included in an early release covering 550 to 650 HLA-typed donors. Of the roughly 410 genotyped donors, less than 90% were placed in the genetic ancestry cluster associated with self-reported Caucasian donors. The study aimed to test whether cataloging public T cell receptors could reveal signatures of past pathogen exposure. Using immunosequencing, the study profiled T cell repertoires from 550 to 750 subjects and related those repertoires to cytomegalovirus serostatus. Along with the roughly 670-subject first cohort, a separate validation cohort of around 110 different subjects was used. The study combined high-throughput TCR immunosequencing, statistical association of individual TCRs with disease status, and machine learning to predict cytomegalovirus infection status. In a later analysis, previously published TCR beta repertoires from some 640 donors were re-analyzed and high-resolution HLA genotyping was added so that TCR occurrence patterns could be studied. Rather than drawing on any new phenotypic data, the later analysis identified candidate immune exposures from TCR beta sequences and the way those sequences occurred across donors. In an earlier analysis of 587 of the donors, high-throughput TCR beta sequencing was used to judge whether each TCR beta V gene segment behaved as functional or pseudogenic. Alongside the repertoire data, information on donor age, sex, ethnicity and CMV serostatus was compiled. Genome-wide SNP genotypes for about 60% of the roughly 700 donors were used in a later genetic analysis, which treated that subset as a discovery cohort. All discovery cohort repertoires had been generated using a single sequencing platform. HLA typing covered class I and class II loci at four-digit resolution. Typing coverage varied by locus: roughly 620-640 donors for A, B, C, DRB1 and DQB1; approximately 500 for DQA1; about 570 for DPA1; about 450 for DPB1. Because of strong linkage in the cohort, roughly five DR-DQ haplotypes were treated as single units for association and clustering. Among about 370 genotyped donors of the cohort, an average of about 220,000 unique TCR beta nucleotide sequences was sequenced per donor, of which about 18% were non-productive.

As to this clone: This receptor's antigen is unknown. Base qualities are not provided; no much larger clone lies one nucleotide away.

What the work shows at the level of the full study, not this receptor alone: A total of 150 or so TCR beta chains were listed by the study as associated with cytomegalovirus. Assigning TCR associations to individual alleles was difficult when HLA alleles, especially DR and DQ, strongly co-occurred. It was suggested by the authors that the approach could potentially be generalized to other disease states and immunological phenotypes. Across donors, most TCR sequences were observed very rarely, whereas some public TCRs were present in many individuals. The classifier was reported to diagnose cytomegalovirus status with high specificity and sensitivity in both the original cohort and the validation cohort. In a later analysis, most CMV-associated TCR beta chains were found to appear HLA-restricted, with HLA associations seemingly driven largely by CMV exposure. In a later analysis, the rate of TCR association differed among HLA loci, with DRB1 alleles having the most associated TCRs and HLA-C alleles having the fewest. An association between a missense DCLRE1C variant and V-gene and J-gene trimming of TCR beta chains was found in a later genetic analysis and replicated in an independent cohort. Because HLA typing was unavailable for some donors at each locus, only the typed subset was used in association tests. Because counts were too low, under 20 rarely observed V segments, including chromosome 9 orphons, were left out of the earlier analysis of over 550 of the donors. Broadly in line with IMGT annotations, most TCR beta V segments showed up in productive rearrangements about 87% or about 30% of the time in an earlier analysis of several hundred of the donors. A further reported finding was that TCR beta sequences accurately predicted the HLA-A and HLA-B alleles for most subjects in the first cohort. A cluster of highly shared sequence variants was judged likely to represent a technical artifact of the sequencing pipeline. Some IMGT-functional V segments, including TRBV6-2 and TRBV6-3, could not be distinguished by the 87-base-pair reads and were therefore excluded. In a later analysis, over 15,000 TCR beta sequences were associated with specific HLA alleles at a false discovery rate of 0.05. A later genetic analysis reported fewer N-insertions in productive TCRs among donors in an Asian-associated ancestry cluster than the approximately 670-donor mean. Compared with equally common non-associated chains, HLA-associated TCR beta chains in a later analysis were more clonally expanded and had lower generation probabilities. For the cohort, immune exposure information was limited to CMV serostatus. According to a later analysis, parvovirus B19, influenza, CMV and Epstein-Barr virus appeared linked to several top co-occurrence clusters. Correlated functional status among segregating V segments might be attributable to linkage disequilibrium, but an unknown experimental factor could not be ruled out. In vitro tests confirmed that a few of the cytomegalovirus-associated TCR beta chains recognize cytomegalovirus antigens. Presence/absence analyses assumed roughly uniform sequencing depth across donors, an assumption that may not hold. This cohort had only TCR beta chains sequenced, and the lack of alpha or paired-chain data limited which features could be detected.

Libraries were constructed by the immunoSEQ multiplex PCR assay. The multiplex PCR relied on a mix of 60 forward primers for TCR Vbeta segments and 13 reverse primers for TCR Jbeta segments. A multiplex PCR assay on genomic DNA amplified the CDR3 region of rearranged TCR beta genes. The amplified TCR beta libraries were sequenced on the Illumina HiSeq System as 87-base-pair reads. The paper's data handling went like this. In a later analysis, 80 million or so unique TCR beta chains were counted across the roughly 610 repertoires, and around 10 million of these chains were shared by at least two donors. To remove PCR and sequencing errors, raw reads were error-corrected and collapsed into unique sequences using a nearest-neighbor algorithm that merged closely related sequences. CDR3 sequences were aligned to IMGT reference sequences to assign V, D and J gene segments. For a sequence to be retained, a match of at least six nucleotides was required to both a V gene segment and a J gene segment. A rearrangement was called productive if the CDR3 had no stop codons and remained in frame with V and J, and every other rearrangement was called non-productive. CDR3 was defined according to IMGT convention as the region running from the second conserved V-encoded cysteine to the conserved J-encoded phenylalanine. In an earlier analysis of around 600 of the donors, sequences lacking an unambiguous match to a single V gene segment were excluded. An earlier analysis of approximately 590 of the donors classified V segments as functional when productive rearrangements were above 56.7% and as segregating when the standard deviation between donors was above 5%. A statistical classification framework was built for diagnosing cytomegalovirus status from the catalog of TCR beta chain sequences. V and J gene assignment, in a later analysis, came from comparing TCR nucleotide sequences with IMGT/GENE-DB human TR gene sequences. Using the TCRdist pipeline, a later analysis assigned CDR3 sequences along with most-parsimonious VDJ recombination scenarios. In a later analysis, each TCR beta chain was defined by its CDR3 amino acid sequence together with its V-gene family, and reads without a unique V-gene family were excluded. As a way to deal with suspected cross-contamination and a sequencing artifact, a later analysis dropped hundreds of nucleotide sequences that were highly shared and had low generation probability. A later analysis calculated a clonal expansion index for each public chain from normalized within-repertoire ranks of inferred template counts. In a later analysis, generation probabilities were computed with a VDJ recombination model fitted to out-of-frame rearrangements, and the resulting probabilities were checked against IGoR. A later analysis scored TCR-TCR, TCR-HLA and TCR-CMV co-occurrence with hypergeometric tests, applying a repertoire-size bias correction to TCR pairs. To estimate false discovery rates, a later analysis permuted the HLA or CMV assignments 20 times. In a later analysis, co-occurring TCRs were grouped using DBSCAN, with TCRdist sequence similarity added in when clustering inside HLA-allele-positive subsets. Repertoires with fewer than 30,000 or more than 120,000 public chains, plus five repertoires with anomalous nucleotide sharing, were excluded from co-occurrence clustering. TCRdb provides this immuneACCESS table in a form limited to in-frame rearrangements. Some clones are lacking; in checked studies, under half of them reflect an unresolved V gene, and why the rest are absent is not known. That table furnishes V, J and clone size, whereas the DNA furnished D and trimming. This sample lists around 150,000 clones; about 80% were detected once. The top ten clones comprise roughly 2% of the sample.

In total, about 650 healthy bone marrow donors made up the cohort. All cohort members were sampled while nominally healthy, although unrecorded immune exposures were likely present. The donor was CMV seronegative and was included in the group of 352 seronegative cohort members. Every donor gave a peripheral blood sample, and the peripheral blood mononuclear cells from that sample were used for TCR beta sequencing. Genomic DNA extraction from the blood cell samples was performed with the Qiagen DNeasy Blood Extraction Kit. CDR1 and CDR2 are drawn from the germline V gene: SQVTM, ANQGSEA. The CDR3 spans 11 residues, from the cysteine through the phenylalanine. The kept DNA is CDR3 alone, 33 bases in frame from the first base. V was cut back by 3 bases and J by 6 bases, leaving a gap of 9 bases between them.

The sample consisted of PBMCs. The chain employs TRBV29-1 and TRBJ2-7; a tentative D match to TRBD2 spans 7 bases. This clonotype was sampled from a female donor in good health and CMV-seronegative. CDR3 protein: CSVDGGLEQYF. The sequence in DNA is TGCAGCGTTGACGGGGGGCTCGAGCAGTACTTC.